This is a list of T cell receptor beta chains from one sample in a study of T cell responses to AZD1222 COVID-19 vaccine. Generated by immunoSEQ multiplex PCR, the TCRdb table keeps only in-frame clones and is missing some. Of some 160,000 clones in the sample, about 91% were seen once. The specimen comprised peripheral blood, sampled on day 0 of AZD1222 vaccination. These receptors were taken from an adult in good health. CDR3s include the opening cysteine and the closing phenylalanine or tryptophan. D genes are given only for firm matches. Clone size is given for some rows only: seen once, a few or many times, or a class if the clone is expanded.

CDR3 length,V gene,J gene,clone size,D gene,CDR3 protein,CDR3 DNA
16,TRBV6-5,TRBJ1-1,-,-,CASSYISGGTGTEAFF,TGTGCCAGCAGTTACATTTCCGGCGGTACGGGCACTGAAGCTTTCTTT
13,TRBV6-4,TRBJ2-7,-,-,CASRPTPGATQYF,TGTGCCAGCAGACCTACCCCAGGGGCAACCCAGTACTTC
15,TRBV3-1/TRBV3-2,TRBJ2-2,-,-,CASSLQGYGTGELFF,TGTGCCAGCAGCCTACAGGGATATGGCACCGGGGAGCTGTTTTTT
16,TRBV18,TRBJ2-3,-,TRBD2,CASSPSVGGLGDTQYF,TGTGCCAGCTCACCCTCCGTGGGGGGGTTAGGAGATACGCAGTATTTT
15,TRBV21-1,TRBJ2-7,-,-,CASSSPGQTPYEQYF,TGTGCCAGCAGCTCTCCGGGACAGACACCCTACGAGCAGTACTTC
16,TRBV4-3,TRBJ2-2,-,TRBD2,CASSPSSGRASGELFF,TGCGCCAGCAGCCCGTCTAGCGGGAGGGCGTCCGGGGAGCTGTTTTTT
16,TRBV9,TRBJ2-7,-,-,CASSVDMSAYSYEQYF,TGTGCCAGCAGCGTAGATATGAGCGCCTACTCCTACGAGCAGTACTTC
14,TRBV2,TRBJ1-1,once,TRBD1,CASRGTGRHTEAFF,TGTGCCAGCAGAGGGACAGGTAGGCACACTGAAGCTTTCTTT
11,TRBV29-1,TRBJ2-7,few,TRBD2,CSVEKRGEQYF,TGCAGCGTTGAAAAGCGGGGCGAGCAGTACTTC
14,TRBV7-3,TRBJ1-1,once,TRBD1,CASSYSGGEQEAFF,TGTGCCAGCAGTTACTCAGGGGGCGAACAGGAAGCTTTCTTT
17,TRBV5-1,TRBJ2-1,-,TRBD2,CASSLTHSGSSYNEQFF,TGCGCCAGCAGCTTGACCCATAGCGGGAGCTCCTACAATGAGCAGTTCTTC
13,TRBV27,TRBJ2-1,-,TRBD2,CASTWTSQSEQFF,TGTGCCAGCACCTGGACTAGCCAAAGTGAGCAGTTCTTC
14,TRBV9,TRBJ2-1,-,TRBD2,CASSPSLRTREQFF,TGTGCCAGCAGCCCCTCTTTAAGGACTAGGGAGCAGTTCTTC
15,TRBV5-1,TRBJ2-1,-,-,CASSLVEGPGFEQFF,TGCGCCAGCAGCTTGGTCGAGGGCCCGGGATTTGAGCAGTTCTTC
15,TRBV5-1,TRBJ2-3,-,TRBD2,CASRPSGRAPDTQYF,TGCGCCAGCAGGCCTAGCGGGAGGGCCCCAGATACGCAGTATTTT
15,TRBV28,TRBJ2-1,-,-,CAWGLIGGTYNEQFF,TGTGCCTGGGGCCTCATTGGGGGAACCTACAATGAGCAGTTCTTC
16,TRBV18,TRBJ1-6,-,-,CASSPDVPADNSPLHF,TGTGCCAGCTCACCAGATGTCCCCGCTGATAATTCACCCCTCCACTTT
15,TRBV12-5,TRBJ2-5,-,TRBD2,CASGLTSGRGETQYF,TGTGCTAGTGGGCTGACTAGCGGGAGGGGGGAGACCCAGTACTTC
12,TRBV2,TRBJ2-7,-,-,CASSPYPYEQYF,TGTGCCAGCAGCCCGTACCCCTACGAGCAGTACTTC
12,TRBV29-1,TRBJ1-1,-,TRBD1,CSADRVGSEAFF,TGCAGCGCGGACAGGGTCGGGTCTGAAGCTTTCTTT
16,TRBV5-1,TRBJ2-3,-,-,CASSLNRPGRADTQYF,TGCGCCAGCAGCCTGAACAGGCCCGGTAGGGCAGATACGCAGTATTTT
15,TRBV5-1,TRBJ2-7,-,TRBD2,CASSFLAGASYEQYF,TGCGCCAGCAGCTTTCTAGCGGGGGCCTCCTACGAGCAGTACTTC
14,TRBV19,TRBJ1-2,-,-,CASSSPGTSYGYTF,TGTGCCAGTAGTAGCCCCGGGACAAGTTATGGCTACACCTTC
15,TRBV10-1,TRBJ2-7,-,TRBD1,CAGPDRDRVPYEQYF,TGCGCCGGACCCGATAGGGACAGGGTACCCTACGAGCAGTACTTC
15,TRBV6-5,TRBJ2-3,once,-,CASSFPTVSTDTQYF,TGTGCCAGCAGTTTCCCGACAGTCAGCACAGATACGCAGTATTTT
19,TRBV4-2,TRBJ2-1,-,TRBD2,CASSQDLGIAGGGYNEQFF,TGTGCCAGCAGCCAAGATTTGGGAATAGCGGGAGGGGGGTACAATGAGCAGTTCTTC
13,TRBV7-8,TRBJ1-2,-,-,CASSSDRSYGYTF,TGTGCCAGCAGCTCGGACCGGTCCTATGGCTACACCTTC
11,TRBV11-3,TRBJ2-5,once,-,CASYGRETQYF,TGTGCCAGCTATGGGCGGGAGACCCAGTACTTC
14,TRBV28,TRBJ1-4,once,-,CASCEGGANEKLFF,TGTGCCAGCTGTGAGGGGGGAGCTAATGAAAAACTGTTTTTT
13,TRBV28,TRBJ2-4,-,-,CASSLATPGIQYF,TGTGCCAGCAGTTTGGCTACCCCGGGCATTCAGTACTTC
14,TRBV9,TRBJ2-1,-,-,CASSRSTSYNEQFF,TGTGCCAGCAGCCGAAGTACCTCCTACAATGAGCAGTTCTTC
11,TRBV29-1,TRBJ1-1,-,-,CSPFDPPEAFF,TGCAGCCCGTTTGATCCCCCTGAAGCTTTCTTT
15,TRBV5-1,TRBJ2-7,-,TRBD1,CASSFGQGAIYEQYF,TGCGCCAGCAGCTTTGGGCAGGGGGCTATCTACGAGCAGTACTTC
12,TRBV2,TRBJ1-2,-,TRBD1,CASETGTHGYTF,TGTGCCAGCGAGACAGGGACCCATGGCTACACCTTC
16,TRBV10-3,TRBJ2-2,once,-,CAISVHGGTRTGELFF,TGTGCCATCAGTGTTCATGGGGGGACCCGAACCGGGGAGCTGTTTTTT
14,TRBV19,TRBJ2-7,-,TRBD1,CASSPRQGRDEQYF,TGTGCCAGTAGTCCCCGACAGGGCCGGGACGAGCAGTACTTC
17,TRBV7-9,TRBJ2-3,-,TRBD2,CASSPGLAGGGTDTQYF,TGTGCCAGCAGCCCGGGACTAGCGGGAGGAGGCACAGATACGCAGTATTTT
18,TRBV4-2,TRBJ2-3,-,TRBD2,CASSQAPGGLLGTDTQYF,TGTGCCAGCAGCCAGGCCCCGGGAGGGCTCCTTGGCACAGATACGCAGTATTTT
15,TRBV4-1,TRBJ2-3,-,-,CASSQIVVNTDTQYF,TGCGCCAGCAGCCAAATAGTAGTAAATACAGATACGCAGTATTTT
16,TRBV18,TRBJ2-5,-,TRBD1,CASSPGTGRSQETQYF,TGTGCCAGCTCACCGGGGACAGGGAGGTCCCAAGAGACCCAGTACTTC